This TCR beta chain was profiled in a study of regulatory T cells in long-lasting Graves disease. This clonotype occurred a few times. Arm-PCR of CDR3 regions and iRepertoire HTBI primers were the basis on which TCR beta libraries were built. TCRdb redid the calling of the multiplex PCR reads with MiXCR, one entry per CDR3 protein. The table has about 420,000 distinct CDR3 sequences, roughly a quarter seen once. Germline V gives CDR1 SNHLY, CDR2 FYNNEI. Trimming pared 6 bases from V and 0 bases from J, leaving 16 bases between. This CDR3 has 16 amino acids. The time point denotes: persistent/refractory GD, antithyroid drugs over 5 years with positive TRAb. Construction of the TCR library relied on RNA isolated from PBMCs.

The source of this sequence is a female donor with Graves disease. Sequenced here: peripheral blood mononuclear cells (PBMCs), sampled when the disease was refractory, from a patient treated with antithyroid drugs. This chain joins TRBV2 and TRBJ2-3, with D tentatively TRBD2 (7 bases). CDR3 amino acids: CASRTGAGASTDTQYF. DNA for the CDR3: TGTGCCAGCAGGACCGGGGCGGGGGCAAGCACAGATACGCAGTATTTT.